Below are 31 T cell receptor beta chains sequenced from a single sample in a study of cytomegalovirus exposure and HLA in healthy donors. This table comes from immunoSEQ multiplex PCR, and its TCRdb copy is limited to in-frame clones, with some not included. The repertoire holds over 250,000 clones, with around 85% as singletons. The sample consisted of PBMCs. The receptor set was obtained from a woman aged 18 to 35 in good health and CMV-seronegative.

The chain carries TRBV30 and TRBJ2-7; no clear D gene. This CDR3 has 11 amino acids. Germline CDR1 GTSNPN, CDR2 SVGIG (reference sequence). Trimming took 5 bases from V and 2 from J, leaving 7 bases between them. As DNA, the CDR3 is TGTGCCTGGGCGCAGGCCTACGAGCAGTACTTC. It yields the protein CAWAQAYEQYF.

The genes are TRBV4-1 and TRBJ2-4; 7 nucleotides agree with TRBD2. Trimming removed 1 base from V and 2 bases from J; junction bases left unmatched: 5. Germline CDR1 is MGHRA and CDR2 is YSYEKL. CDR3 length: 16 amino acids. CDR3 bases: TGCGCCAGCAGCCAAGTGGGGAGGGGTCCCAAAAACATTCAGTACTTC. This encodes CASSQVGRGPKNIQYF.

This rearrangement joins TRBV7-9 to TRBJ1-5; D possibly corresponds to TRBD1 (6 bases). The germline gives CDR1 SEHNR, CDR2 FQNEAQ (reference sequence). This CDR3 contains 16 residues. V was pared by 1 base and J by 4 bases, with 14 bases between. The CDR3 DNA sequence: TGTGCCAGCAGCTTAGGGGGTGGACAGCTTAATCAGCCCCAGCATTTT. It codes for CASSLGGGQLNQPQHF.

This chain joins TRBV6-4 and TRBJ2-1; 8 bases map to TRBD2. The CDR3 is made up of 16 amino acids. The V and J ends lost 6 bases and 1 base, in that order; junction bases with no gene match: 8. From germline, CDR1 is MRHNA and CDR2 SNTAGT. DNA of the CDR3: TGTGCCAGCAGCCCAGCGGGGGAGGGGTCCTACAATGAGCAGTTCTTC. It encodes CASSPAGEGSYNEQFF.

The chain carries TRBV10-2 and TRBJ1-1; D is ambiguous. Germline CDR1 reads WSHSY; CDR2 reads SAAADI. The CDR3 contains 15 residues. Trimming took 0 bases from V and 0 from J, leaving 8 bases between them. DNA of the CDR3: TGCGCCAGCAGTGAGTCCCCACCTATGAACACTGAAGCTTTCTTT. Translated: CASSESPPMNTEAFF.

This sequence joins TRBV29-1 and TRBJ1-3; 8 bases line up with TRBD1. The CDR3 length is 14 residues. Per germline, CDR1 SQVTM and CDR2 ANQGSEA. Losses at the gene ends were 6 bases for V and 2 bases for J; bases not matched to a gene: 6. In nucleotides, the CDR3 is TGCAGCGTCAACACACAGGGGGCTGGAAACACCATATATTTT. It translates to CSVNTQGAGNTIYF.

The chain joins TRBV5-8 to TRBJ1-2; TRBD1 is a possible D gene (5 bases). Trimming removed 0 bases from V and 0 bases from J, with 9 bases in between. There are 15 residues in the CDR3. Germline CDR1 and CDR2: SGHTS and YDEGEE. The CDR3 DNA is TGTGCCAGCAGCTTGGGGACACTCGCTAACTATGGCTACACCTTC. Its translation: CASSLGTLANYGYTF.

The chain recombines TRBV7-2 with TRBJ2-2, with 9 bases fitting TRBD2. This CDR3 comprises 19 residues. CDR1 and CDR2 (germline): SGHTA, FQGNSA. Trimming removed 2 bases from V and 1 base from J; junction bases left unmatched: 11. CDR3 in amino acids: CASSLWVIAGEVNTGELFF. The CDR3 nucleotides are TGTGCCAGCAGCTTATGGGTAATAGCGGGAGAGGTGAACACCGGGGAGCTGTTTTTT. Combining the CDR3 with reference TRBV7-2 and TRBJ2-2 gives the whole variable domain GAGVSQSPSNKVTEKGKDVELRCDPISGHTALYWYRQSLGQGLEFLIYFQGNSAPDKSGLPSDRFSAERTGGSVSTLTIQRTQQEDSAVYLCASSLWVIAGEVNTGELFFGEGSRLTVL.

The CDR3 coding sequence is TGTGCCAGCAGCTTTCGTCCTTCCGGGGCCCAGTACTTC. As protein: CASSFRPSGAQYF. The chain uses TRBV11-2 and TRBJ2-5; D is perhaps TRBD2 (5 bases). The germline gives CDR1 SGHAT, CDR2 FQNNGV. V was pared by 3 bases and J by 9 bases, with 14 bases between. This CDR3 has 13 amino acids.

J is TRBJ2-3 and V is TRBV27, with 7 bases fitting TRBD1. Trimming took 2 bases from V and 5 from J; bases not matched to a gene: 4. Germline-derived CDR1 and CDR2 are MNHEY and SMNVEV (reference sequence). This CDR3 is built from 14 residues. The CDR3 protein is CASSLVPGGDTQYF. The DNA of the CDR3 is TGTGCCAGCAGTTTAGTCCCAGGGGGAGATACGCAGTATTTT.

V and J are TRBV7-3 and TRBJ2-7; 10 nucleotides match TRBD1. This CDR3 has 15 residues. After removal of 5 bases from V and 0 bases from J, the junction contained 4 bases not matched to a gene. Per germline, CDR1 SGHTA and CDR2 FQGTGA. The CDR3 DNA reads as TGTGCCAGCAGCCCAGGACAGGGGGGCTCCTACGAGCAGTACTTC. Its protein is CASSPGQGGSYEQYF.

The rearrangement uses TRBV2 and TRBJ2-7; 8 bases fit TRBD2. Germline CDR1 is SNHLY and CDR2 is FYNNEI. Trimming removed 3 bases from V and 12 bases from J; junction bases left unmatched: 13. The CDR3 is 14 amino acids. The DNA of the CDR3 is TGTGCCAGCAGTGACCCCAGCGGGAGCCTCAGGAGGTACTTC. Translation: CASSDPSGSLRRYF.

J is TRBJ1-2 and V is TRBV7-8, with a weak D call TRBD1 (6 bases). CDR1 SGHVS and CDR2 FQNEAQ come from the germline V gene. The V and J ends lost 4 bases and 4 bases respectively, with 10 bases between them. The CDR3 loop spans 13 amino acids. The DNA for the CDR3 is TGTGCCAGCAGCTCCGGGACAATCTATGGCTACACCTTC. Its protein is CASSSGTIYGYTF.

The chain is built from TRBV11-3 and TRBJ2-5; TRBD1 aligns across 8 bases. The CDR3 spans 12 residues. Germline V gives CDR1 SGHNT, CDR2 YENEEA. After removal of 7 bases from V and 6 bases from J, the junction contained 4 bases not matched to a gene. CDR3 coding DNA: TGTGCCAGCATGAGGACAGGGAAGACCCAGTACTTC. Residues: CASMRTGKTQYF.

This chain joins TRBV6-5 and TRBJ2-1; 13 bases agree with TRBD2. V lost 6 bases to trimming and J lost 5 bases; unmatched junction nucleotides: 4. Germline values: CDR1 MNHEY, CDR2 SVGAGI. CDR3 length: 15 residues. The CDR3 protein is CASRWTSGSHNEQFF. The CDR3 nucleotides read TGTGCCAGCAGATGGACTAGCGGGAGCCACAATGAGCAGTTCTTC.

This clone is a singleton in its sample. The gene calls are TRBV10-3 and TRBJ2-7; weak D call: TRBD1 (5 bases). The V and J ends lost 4 bases and 2 bases respectively, with 9 bases between them. This CDR3 is built from 13 residues. Germline V CDR1 and CDR2: ENHRY, SYGVKD. CDR3 in amino acids: CAISAQGTYEQYF. The CDR3 nucleotides read TGTGCCATCAGTGCGCAGGGTACCTACGAGCAGTACTTC.

This rearrangement joins TRBV13 to TRBJ2-5; TRBD2 agrees at 8 bases. V was clipped by 5 bases and J by 3 bases; unmatched bases: 5. Germline V lookup: CDR1 PRHDT, CDR2 FYEKMQ (reference sequence). The CDR3 consists of 14 residues. In DNA, the CDR3 is TGTGCCAGCAGCAAGCGGGAGACCAAAGAGACCCAGTACTTC. Its translation is CASSKRETKETQYF.

In its sample, this clone was seen once. J is TRBJ2-5 and V is TRBV7-8, with a tentative D call TRBD2 (5 bases). Germline CDR1 is SGHVS and CDR2 is FQNEAQ. The length of the CDR3 is 15 residues. V was trimmed by 2 bases and J by 5 bases, leaving 15 bases between them. Here the CDR3 reads CASSLIGRGRETQYF. CDR3 DNA: TGTGCCAGCAGCTTAATCGGCCGGGGTCGGGAGACCCAGTACTTC.

This chain links TRBV4-1 with TRBJ1-2; no clear D. CDR1 is MGHRA, CDR2 YSYEKL, per germline. Trimming stripped 4 bases from V and 1 base from J, with 7 bases between. CDR3 length: 13 residues. The CDR3 bases are TGCGCCAGCAGCCGTCAGGTTAACTATGGCTACACCTTC. Its protein product is CASSRQVNYGYTF.

The chain is built from TRBV11-3 and TRBJ2-7; D possibly corresponds to TRBD2 (6 bases). Trimming cost V 5 bases and J 5 bases, with 13 bases left between them. The CDR3 spans 13 residues. Germline loops: CDR1 SGHNT, CDR2 YENEEA. CDR3 in DNA: TGTGCCAGCAGCCAAGGGAGGTACCACGAGCAGTACTTC. Amino acids: CASSQGRYHEQYF.

The CDR3 spells CASSFSGGEETQYF. The CDR3 DNA follows: TGTGCCAGCAGCTTTAGCGGGGGGGAAGAGACCCAGTACTTC. J is TRBJ2-5 and V is TRBV7-6; TRBD2 matches 11 bases. Germline CDR1 reads SGHVS; CDR2 reads FNYEAQ. Unmatched junction bases numbered 0, after V lost 3 bases and J lost 3 bases. This CDR3 spans 14 amino acids.

The chain uses TRBV6-1 and TRBJ1-1, with no clear D. V was shortened by 8 bases and J by 1 base, with 17 bases between the two germline ends. Per the germline V gene, CDR1 is MNHNS and CDR2 is SASEGT. The CDR3 consists of 15 residues. Here the CDR3 DNA reads TGTGCCAGCCCCCGGAGGGAAATGGGGAACACTGAAGCTTTCTTT. Translating gives CASPRREMGNTEAFF.

The V gene is TRBV6-5, the J gene TRBJ2-7, with D possibly TRBD2 on 5 matching bases. This CDR3 is 13 amino acids long. CDR1 and CDR2 from the germline V gene are MNHEY and SVGAGI. Trimming shortened V by 10 bases and J by 2 bases, and 15 bases separated the two germline ends. The CDR3 protein is CATGEGWAYEQYF. The DNA for the CDR3 is TGTGCCACCGGGGAAGGCTGGGCCTACGAGCAGTACTTC.

The CDR3 coding sequence is TGTGCCAGCAGTCCCCCACTAGCGGGAGCCCCCTACGAGCAGTACTTC. Its protein is CASSPPLAGAPYEQYF. This rearrangement joins TRBV27 to TRBJ2-7; 11 bases map to TRBD2. Looked up from germline, CDR1 is MNHEY and CDR2 is SMNVEV (reference sequence). This CDR3 has 16 residues. J lost 2 bases, V lost 5 bases, and 8 bases had no gene match.

The chain employs TRBV5-4 and TRBJ2-2; no definite D call. The CDR3 contains 15 residues. Germline-derived CDR1 and CDR2 are SGHNT and YYREEE (reference sequence). Trimming shortened V by 2 bases and J by 2 bases, and 10 bases separated the two germline ends. The CDR3 reads CASSFTPSNTGELFF. The CDR3, as DNA: TGTGCCAGCAGCTTTACACCATCCAACACCGGGGAGCTGTTTTTT.

CDR3 coding DNA: TGTGCCAGCAGCCCAACGGGACAGGGAAACAATGAGCAGTTCTTC. Protein: CASSPTGQGNNEQFF. V usage is TRBV4-2 and J usage is TRBJ2-1, with 9 bases identical to TRBD1. Germline-derived CDR1 and CDR2 are LGHNA and YNFKEQ. Trimming took 4 bases from V and 5 from J; bases not matched to a gene: 6. This CDR3 spans 15 amino acids.

The J gene is TRBJ1-2, the V gene TRBV5-6; D is unresolved. V lost 2 bases, J lost 7 bases, and 6 bases lay in between. CDR1 is SGHDT and CDR2 is YYEEEE in the germline V gene. The CDR3 runs to 11 residues. As DNA, the CDR3 is TGTGCCAGCAGCTTTAGTGGTGGCTACACCTTC. Amino acids: CASSFSGGYTF. The whole variable domain, remainder taken from reference TRBV5-6 and TRBJ1-2, is DAGVTQSPTHLIKTRGQQVTLRCSPKSGHDTVSWYQQALGQGPQFIFQYYEEEERQRGNFPDRFSGHQFPNYSSELNVNALLLGDSALYLCASSFSGGYTFGSGTRLTVV.

V usage is TRBV5-6 and J usage is TRBJ2-2; TRBD1 matches 7 bases. There are 15 residues in the CDR3. The V gene end was trimmed by 1 base and the J gene end by 6 bases; junction bases not matched to a gene: 6. The germline V gene has CDR1 SGHDT and CDR2 YYEEEE. Written as DNA, the CDR3 is TGTGCCAGCAGCTTGACGCCAGGGGGTCCCGGGGAGCTGTTTTTT. It specifies CASSLTPGGPGELFF.

V is TRBV29-1 and J is TRBJ1-2; unclear D gene. Germline values: CDR1 SQVTM, CDR2 ANQGSEA. The CDR3 is 13 amino acids. Trimming shortened V by 4 bases and J by 4 bases, and 13 bases separated the two germline ends. CDR3 protein: CSVGDGGLYGYTF. CDR3 DNA sequence: TGCAGCGTTGGCGACGGAGGACTCTATGGCTACACCTTC. The entire variable domain, with the rest obtained from reference TRBV29-1 and TRBJ1-2, is as follows: SAVISQKPSRDICQRGTSLTIQCQVDSQVTMMFWYRQQPGQSLTLIATANQGSEATYESGFVIDKFPISRPNLTFSTLTVSNMSPEDSSIYLCSVGDGGLYGYTFGSGTRLTVV.

The chain carries TRBV27 and TRBJ2-3; possible D gene TRBD2, 5 bases. Trimming removed 8 bases at V and 6 bases at J, with 12 bases between. Germline CDR1 reads MNHEY; CDR2 reads SMNVEV (reference sequence). CDR3 size: 12 residues. The CDR3 DNA follows: TGTGCCAGCTCCAACGGGGAGGATACGCAGTATTTT. As protein: CASSNGEDTQYF.

This chain connects TRBV11-2 to TRBJ1-5; 8 bases match TRBD1. This CDR3 region has 14 residues. CDR1 and CDR2 from the germline V gene are SGHAT and FQNNGV. Unmatched junction bases numbered 3, after V lost 1 base and J lost 7 bases. CDR3 bases: TGTGCCAGCAGCTTAGCAGGGGGCCGCCAGCCCCAGCATTTT. Its protein is CASSLAGGRQPQHF.